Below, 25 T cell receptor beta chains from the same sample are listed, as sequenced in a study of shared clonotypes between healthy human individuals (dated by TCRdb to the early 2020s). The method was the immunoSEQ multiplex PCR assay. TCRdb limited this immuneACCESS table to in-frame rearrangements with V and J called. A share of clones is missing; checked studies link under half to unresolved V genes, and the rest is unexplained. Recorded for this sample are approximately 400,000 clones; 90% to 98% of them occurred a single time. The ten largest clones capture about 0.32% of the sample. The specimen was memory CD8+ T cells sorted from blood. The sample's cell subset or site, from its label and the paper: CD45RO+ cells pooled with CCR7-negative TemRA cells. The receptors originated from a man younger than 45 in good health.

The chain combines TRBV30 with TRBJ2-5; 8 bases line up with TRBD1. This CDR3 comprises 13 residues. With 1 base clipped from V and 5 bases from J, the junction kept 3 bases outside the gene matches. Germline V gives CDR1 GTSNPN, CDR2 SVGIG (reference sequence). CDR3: CAWSGTGGETQYF. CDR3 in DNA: TGTGCCTGGAGTGGAACAGGGGGGGAGACCCAGTACTTC.

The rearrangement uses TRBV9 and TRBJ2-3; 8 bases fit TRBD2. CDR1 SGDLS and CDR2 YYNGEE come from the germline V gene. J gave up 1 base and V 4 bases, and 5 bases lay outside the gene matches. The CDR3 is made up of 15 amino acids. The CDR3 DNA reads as TGTGCCAGCAGCCCGAGGACTAGCCGCACAGATACGCAGTATTTT. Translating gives CASSPRTSRTDTQYF.

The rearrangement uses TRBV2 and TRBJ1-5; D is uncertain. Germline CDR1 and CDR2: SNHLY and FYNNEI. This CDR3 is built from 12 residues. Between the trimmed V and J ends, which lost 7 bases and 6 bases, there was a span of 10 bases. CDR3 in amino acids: CASTGGSQPQHF. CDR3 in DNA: TGTGCCAGCACCGGAGGTAGTCAGCCCCAGCATTTT. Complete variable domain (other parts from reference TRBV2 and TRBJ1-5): EPEVTQTPSHQVTQMGQEVILRCVPISNHLYFYWYRQILGQKVEFLVSFYNNEISEKSEIFDDQFSVERPDGSNFTLKIRSTKLEDSAMYFCASTGGSQPQHFGDGTRLSIL.

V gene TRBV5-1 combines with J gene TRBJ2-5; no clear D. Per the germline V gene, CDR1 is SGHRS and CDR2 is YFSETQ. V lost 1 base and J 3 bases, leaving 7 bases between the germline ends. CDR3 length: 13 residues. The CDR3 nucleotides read TGCGCCAGCAGCTTGCGTGGAGAAGAGACCCAGTACTTC. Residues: CASSLRGEETQYF.

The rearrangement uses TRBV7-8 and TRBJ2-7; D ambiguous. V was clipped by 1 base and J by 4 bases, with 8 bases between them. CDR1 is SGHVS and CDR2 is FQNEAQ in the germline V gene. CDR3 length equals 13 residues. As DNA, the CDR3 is TGTGCCAGCAGCTTAGTGGTCGGTTACGAGCAGTACTTC. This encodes CASSLVVGYEQYF.

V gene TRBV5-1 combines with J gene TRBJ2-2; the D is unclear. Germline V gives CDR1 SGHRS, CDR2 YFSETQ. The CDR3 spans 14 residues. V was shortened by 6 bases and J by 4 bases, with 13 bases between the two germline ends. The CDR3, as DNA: TGCGCCAGCACCCCCCGGAGAGCCACCGGGGAGCTGTTTTTT. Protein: CASTPRRATGELFF.

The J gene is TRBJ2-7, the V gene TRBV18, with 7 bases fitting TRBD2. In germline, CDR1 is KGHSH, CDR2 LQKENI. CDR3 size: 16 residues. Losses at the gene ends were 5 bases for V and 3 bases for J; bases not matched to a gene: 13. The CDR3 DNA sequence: TGTGCCAGCTCAAGGTTTTCGCTAGCGGCAAACTACGAGCAGTACTTC. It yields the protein CASSRFSLAANYEQYF.

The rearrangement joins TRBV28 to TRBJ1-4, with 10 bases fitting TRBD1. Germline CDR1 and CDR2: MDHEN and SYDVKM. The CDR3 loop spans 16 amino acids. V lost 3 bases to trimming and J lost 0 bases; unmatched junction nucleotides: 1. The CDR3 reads CASSFGTGATNEKLFF. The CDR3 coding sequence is TGTGCCAGCAGTTTCGGGACAGGGGCAACTAATGAAAAACTGTTTTTT.

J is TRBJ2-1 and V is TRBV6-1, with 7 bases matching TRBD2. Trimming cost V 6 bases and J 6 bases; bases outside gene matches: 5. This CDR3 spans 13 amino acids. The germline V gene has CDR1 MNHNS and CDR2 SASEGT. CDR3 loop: CASSGLVANEQFF. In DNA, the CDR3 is TGTGCCAGCAGCGGACTAGTGGCCAATGAGCAGTTCTTC.

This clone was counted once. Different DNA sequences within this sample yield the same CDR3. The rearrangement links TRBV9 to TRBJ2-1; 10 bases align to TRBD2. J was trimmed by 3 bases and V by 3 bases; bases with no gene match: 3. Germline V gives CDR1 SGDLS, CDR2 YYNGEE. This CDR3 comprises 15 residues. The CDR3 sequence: CASSAGTSDYNEQFF. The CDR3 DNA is TGTGCCAGCAGCGCCGGGACTAGCGACTACAATGAGCAGTTCTTC.

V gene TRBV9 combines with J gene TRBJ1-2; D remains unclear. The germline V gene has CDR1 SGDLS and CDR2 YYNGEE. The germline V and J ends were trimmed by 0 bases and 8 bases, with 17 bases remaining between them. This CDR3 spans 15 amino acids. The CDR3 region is CASSVVKGSFEGYTF. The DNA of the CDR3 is TGTGCCAGCAGCGTAGTGAAGGGTTCTTTTGAGGGCTACACCTTC.

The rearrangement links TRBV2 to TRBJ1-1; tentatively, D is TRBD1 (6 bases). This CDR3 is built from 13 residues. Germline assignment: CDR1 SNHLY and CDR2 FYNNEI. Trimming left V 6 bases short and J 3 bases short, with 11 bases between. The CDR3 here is CASRAGGDTEAFF. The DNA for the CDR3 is TGTGCCAGCAGGGCGGGGGGCGACACTGAAGCTTTCTTT.

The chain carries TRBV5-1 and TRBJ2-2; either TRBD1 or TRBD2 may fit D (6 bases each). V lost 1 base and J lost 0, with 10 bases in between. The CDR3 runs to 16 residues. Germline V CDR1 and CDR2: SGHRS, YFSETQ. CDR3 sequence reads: CASSLRGGTNTGELFF. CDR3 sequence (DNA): TGCGCCAGCAGCTTGAGAGGGGGGACGAACACCGGGGAGCTGTTTTTT.

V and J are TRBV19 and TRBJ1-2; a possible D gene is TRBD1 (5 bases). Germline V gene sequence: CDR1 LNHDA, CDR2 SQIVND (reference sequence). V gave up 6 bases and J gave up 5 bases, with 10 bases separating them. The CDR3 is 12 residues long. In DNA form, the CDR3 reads TGTGCCAGTAGCCCGGGGACGTATGGCTACACCTTC. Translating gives CASSPGTYGYTF.

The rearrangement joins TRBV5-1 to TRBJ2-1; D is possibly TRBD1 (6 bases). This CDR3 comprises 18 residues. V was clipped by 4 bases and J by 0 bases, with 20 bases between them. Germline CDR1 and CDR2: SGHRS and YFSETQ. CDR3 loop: CASSTNRAPRDSYNEQFF. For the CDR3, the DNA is TGCGCCAGCAGCACAAACAGGGCCCCCCGAGACTCCTACAATGAGCAGTTCTTC.

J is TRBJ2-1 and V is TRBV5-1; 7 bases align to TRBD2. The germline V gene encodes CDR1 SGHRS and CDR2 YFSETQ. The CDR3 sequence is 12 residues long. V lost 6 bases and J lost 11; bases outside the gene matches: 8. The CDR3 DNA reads TGCGCCAGCATGCTACCGGGAGGACAGCAGTTCTTC. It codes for CASMLPGGQQFF.

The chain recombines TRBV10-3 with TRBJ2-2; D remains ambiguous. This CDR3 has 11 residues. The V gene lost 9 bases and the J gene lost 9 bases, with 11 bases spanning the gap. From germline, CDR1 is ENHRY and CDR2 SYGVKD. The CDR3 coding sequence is TGTGCCATTGGCAGATTGCGGGAGCTGTTTTTT. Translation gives CAIGRLRELFF.

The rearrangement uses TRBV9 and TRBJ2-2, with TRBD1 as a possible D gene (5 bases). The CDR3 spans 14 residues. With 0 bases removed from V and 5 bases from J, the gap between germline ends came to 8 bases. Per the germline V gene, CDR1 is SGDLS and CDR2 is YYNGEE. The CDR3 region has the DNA TGTGCCAGCAGCGTAGAATCAGGGACCGGGGAGCTGTTTTTT. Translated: CASSVESGTGELFF. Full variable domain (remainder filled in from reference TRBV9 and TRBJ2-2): DSGVTQTPKHLITATGQRVTLRCSPRSGDLSVYWYQQSLDQGLQFLIQYYNGEERAKGNILERFSAQQFPDLHSELNLSSLELGDSALYFCASSVESGTGELFFGEGSRLTVL.

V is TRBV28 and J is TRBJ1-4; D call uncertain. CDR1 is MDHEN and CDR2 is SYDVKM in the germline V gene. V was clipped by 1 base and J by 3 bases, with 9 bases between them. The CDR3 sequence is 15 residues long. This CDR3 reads CASSLSAAPNEKLFF. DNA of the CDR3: TGTGCCAGCAGTTTATCGGCAGCGCCTAATGAAAAACTGTTTTTT.

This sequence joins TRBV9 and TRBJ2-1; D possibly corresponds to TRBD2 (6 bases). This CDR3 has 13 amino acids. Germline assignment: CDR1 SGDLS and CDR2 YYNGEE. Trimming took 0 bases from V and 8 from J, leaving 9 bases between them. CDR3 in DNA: TGTGCCAGCAGCGTAGAGCCGGGGGATGAGCAGTTCTTC. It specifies CASSVEPGDEQFF.

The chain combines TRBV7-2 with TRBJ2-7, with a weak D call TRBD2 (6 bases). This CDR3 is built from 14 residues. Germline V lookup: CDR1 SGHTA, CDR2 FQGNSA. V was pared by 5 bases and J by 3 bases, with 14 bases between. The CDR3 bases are TGTGCCAGCAGCCGAGGGGACTTACTCTACGAGCAGTACTTC. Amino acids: CASSRGDLLYEQYF.

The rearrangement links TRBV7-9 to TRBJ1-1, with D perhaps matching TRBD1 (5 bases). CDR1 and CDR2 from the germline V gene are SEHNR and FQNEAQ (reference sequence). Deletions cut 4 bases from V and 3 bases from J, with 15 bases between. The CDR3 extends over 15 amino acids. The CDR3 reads CASSSGRGWDTEAFF. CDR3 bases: TGTGCCAGCAGCTCAGGAAGGGGTTGGGACACTGAAGCTTTCTTT.

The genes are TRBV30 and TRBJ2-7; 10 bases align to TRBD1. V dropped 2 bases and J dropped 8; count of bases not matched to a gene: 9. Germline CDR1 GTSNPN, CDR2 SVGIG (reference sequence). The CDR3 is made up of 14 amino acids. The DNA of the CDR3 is TGTGCCTGGAGTTTGACAGGGGGCCAGAGGAAGCAGTACTTC. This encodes CAWSLTGGQRKQYF.

CDR3 nucleotides: TGTGCCAGCAGTACAGGTTTGAACACTGAAGCTTTCTTT. This encodes CASSTGLNTEAFF. This chain joins TRBV27 and TRBJ1-1; a weak D match, TRBD1 (5 bases). This CDR3 comprises 13 residues. Trimming cost V 5 bases and J 0 bases, with 7 bases left between them. CDR1 is MNHEY and CDR2 is SMNVEV in the germline V gene (reference sequence).

CDR3 sequence reads: CASSQQGTGELFF. CDR3 bases: TGCGCCAGCAGTCAACAGGGCACCGGGGAGCTGTTTTTT. The chain employs TRBV23-1 and TRBJ2-2; D might be TRBD1 (5 bases). TRBV23-1 falls under the ORF class, with uncertain function. Trimming left V 2 bases short and J 4 bases short, with 5 bases between. The length of the CDR3 is 13 residues.